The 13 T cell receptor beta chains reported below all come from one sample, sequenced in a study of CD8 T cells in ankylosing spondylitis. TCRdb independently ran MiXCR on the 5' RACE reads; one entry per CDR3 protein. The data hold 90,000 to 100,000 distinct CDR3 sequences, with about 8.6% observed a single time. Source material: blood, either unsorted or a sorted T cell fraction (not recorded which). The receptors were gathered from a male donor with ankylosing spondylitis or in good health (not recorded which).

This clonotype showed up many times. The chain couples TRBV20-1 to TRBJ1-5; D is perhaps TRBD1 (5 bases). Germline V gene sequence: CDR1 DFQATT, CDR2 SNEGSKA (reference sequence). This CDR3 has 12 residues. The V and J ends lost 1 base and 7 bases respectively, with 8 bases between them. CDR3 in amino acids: CSARGGDQPQHF. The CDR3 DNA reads TGCAGTGCTAGAGGGGGCGACCAGCCCCAGCATTTT.

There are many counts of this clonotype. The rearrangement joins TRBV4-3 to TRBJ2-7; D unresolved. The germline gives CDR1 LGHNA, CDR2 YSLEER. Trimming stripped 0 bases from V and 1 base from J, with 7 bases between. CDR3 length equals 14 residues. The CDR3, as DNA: TGCGCCAGCAGCCAAGAATGGGCTTCCTACGAGCAGTACTTC. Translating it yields CASSQEWASYEQYF.

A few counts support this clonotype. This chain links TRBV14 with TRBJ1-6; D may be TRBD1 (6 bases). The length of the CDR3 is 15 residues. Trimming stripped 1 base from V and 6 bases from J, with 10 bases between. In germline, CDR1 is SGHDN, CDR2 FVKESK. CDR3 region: CASSQVGGSNSPLHF. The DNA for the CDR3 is TGTGCCAGCAGCCAAGTAGGGGGTAGTAATTCACCCCTCCACTTT.

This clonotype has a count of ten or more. CDR3 sequence (DNA): TGCAGCGTTGAGGACAGCCCCACAGATACGCAGTATTTT. This codes for CSVEDSPTDTQYF. The V call is TRBV29-1, the J call TRBJ2-3, with D perhaps TRBD1 (6 bases). The V end was cut by 3 bases, the J end by 2 bases, with 9 bases between. CDR3 size: 13 residues. Germline CDR1 reads SQVTM; CDR2 reads ANQGSEA.

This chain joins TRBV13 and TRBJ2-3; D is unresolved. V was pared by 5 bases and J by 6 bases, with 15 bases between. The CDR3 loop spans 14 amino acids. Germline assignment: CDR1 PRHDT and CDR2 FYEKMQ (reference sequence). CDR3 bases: TGTGCCAGCAGCCCCCGGAGTATTCGGGATACGCAGTATTTT. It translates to CASSPRSIRDTQYF.

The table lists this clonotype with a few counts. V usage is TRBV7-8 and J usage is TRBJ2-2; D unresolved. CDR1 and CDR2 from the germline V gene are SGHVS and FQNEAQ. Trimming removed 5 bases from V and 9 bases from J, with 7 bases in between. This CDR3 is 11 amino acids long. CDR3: CASSPGRELFF. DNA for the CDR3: TGTGCCAGCAGCCCCGGCCGGGAGCTGTTTTTT.

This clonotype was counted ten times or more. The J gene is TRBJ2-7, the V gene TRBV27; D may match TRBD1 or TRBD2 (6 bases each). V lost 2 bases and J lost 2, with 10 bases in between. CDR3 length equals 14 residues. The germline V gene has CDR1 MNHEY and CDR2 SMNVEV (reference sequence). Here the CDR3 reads CASSLGRGAYEQYF. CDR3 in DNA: TGTGCCAGCAGTTTAGGAAGGGGGGCCTACGAGCAGTACTTC.

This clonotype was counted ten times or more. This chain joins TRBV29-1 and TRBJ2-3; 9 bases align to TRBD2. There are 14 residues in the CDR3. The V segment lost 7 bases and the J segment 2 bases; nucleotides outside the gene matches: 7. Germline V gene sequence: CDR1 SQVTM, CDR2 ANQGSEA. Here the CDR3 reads CSGIAGVLTDTQYF. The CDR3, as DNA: TGCAGCGGAATAGCGGGGGTCCTCACAGATACGCAGTATTTT.

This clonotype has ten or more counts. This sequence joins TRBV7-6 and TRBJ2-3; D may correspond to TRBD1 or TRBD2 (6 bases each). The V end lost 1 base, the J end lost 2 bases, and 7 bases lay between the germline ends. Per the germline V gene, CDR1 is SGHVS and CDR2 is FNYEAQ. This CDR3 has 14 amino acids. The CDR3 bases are TGTGCCAGCAGCTTAGGGGGGGCCACAGATACGCAGTATTTT. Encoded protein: CASSLGGATDTQYF. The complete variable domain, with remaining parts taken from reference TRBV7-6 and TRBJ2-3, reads GAGVSQSPRYKVTKRGQDVALRCDPISGHVSLYWYRQALGQGPEFLTYFNYEAQQDKSGLPNDRFSAERPEGSISTLTIQRTEQRDSAMYRCASSLGGATDTQYFGPGTRLTVL.

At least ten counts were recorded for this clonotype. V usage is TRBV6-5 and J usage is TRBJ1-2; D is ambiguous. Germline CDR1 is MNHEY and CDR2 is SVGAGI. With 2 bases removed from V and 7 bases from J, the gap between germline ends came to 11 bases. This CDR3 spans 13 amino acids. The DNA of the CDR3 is TGTGCCAGCAGTTACACTCGGGCAAGTGGCTACACCTTC. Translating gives CASSYTRASGYTF.

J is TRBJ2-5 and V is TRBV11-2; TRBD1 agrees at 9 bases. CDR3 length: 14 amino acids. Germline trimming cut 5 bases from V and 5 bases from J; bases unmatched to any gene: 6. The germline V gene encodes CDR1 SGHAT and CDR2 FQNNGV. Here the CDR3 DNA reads TGTGCCAGCAGCGAACAGGGGGCCGCGGAGACCCAGTACTTC. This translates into CASSEQGAAETQYF.

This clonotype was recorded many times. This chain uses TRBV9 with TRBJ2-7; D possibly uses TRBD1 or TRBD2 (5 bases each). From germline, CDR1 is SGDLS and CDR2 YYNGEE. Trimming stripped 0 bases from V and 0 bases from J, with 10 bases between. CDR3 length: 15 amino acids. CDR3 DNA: TGTGCCAGCAGCGTAGAGGCAGGGAGCTCCTACGAGCAGTACTTC. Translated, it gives CASSVEAGSSYEQYF.

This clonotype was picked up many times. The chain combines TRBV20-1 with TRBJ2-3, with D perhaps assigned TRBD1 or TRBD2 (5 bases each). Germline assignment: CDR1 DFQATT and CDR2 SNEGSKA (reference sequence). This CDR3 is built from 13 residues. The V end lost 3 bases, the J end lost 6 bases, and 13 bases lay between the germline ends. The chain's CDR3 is CSARGDWVDTQYF. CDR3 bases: TGCAGTGCTAGGGGGGATTGGGTGGATACGCAGTATTTT.